This TCR beta chain was identified in a study of OX40 agonist ivuxolimab in advanced cancers. Turning to the study itself: At doses from 0.01 to 10 mg/kg, patients were given intravenous ivuxolimab every 2 weeks. Past anti-PD-1, anti-PD-L1 or anti-CTLA-4 therapy was accepted, and 40% to 45% had received some.

Notes on the study in general: By week 6 at 0.1 to 3.0 mg/kg, blood CD4+ and CD8+ T cells had expanded clonally.

The method was immunoSEQ multiplex PCR; TCRdb's version includes in-frame clones alone and lacks a portion of them. The data contain about 68,000 clones, approximately 87% of them singletons. V was clipped by 6 bases and J by 2 bases; unmatched bases: 4. Germline V gene lookup returns CDR1 KGHSH and CDR2 LQKENI. This CDR3 region has 15 residues. To note about this clone: Its antigen remains unidentified.

This clonotype was obtained from an adult with an advanced solid tumor such as melanoma, head and neck, liver or kidney cancer. The source material was CD4+ or CD8+ T cells sorted from blood, sampled in a trial of the OX40 agonist ivuxolimab. The gene calls are TRBV18 and TRBJ2-1; TRBD2 agrees at 10 bases. In nucleotides, the CDR3 is TGTGCCAGCTCCCAACTAGCGGGGCCCTACAATGAGCAGTTCTTC. Translation gives CASSQLAGPYNEQFF.